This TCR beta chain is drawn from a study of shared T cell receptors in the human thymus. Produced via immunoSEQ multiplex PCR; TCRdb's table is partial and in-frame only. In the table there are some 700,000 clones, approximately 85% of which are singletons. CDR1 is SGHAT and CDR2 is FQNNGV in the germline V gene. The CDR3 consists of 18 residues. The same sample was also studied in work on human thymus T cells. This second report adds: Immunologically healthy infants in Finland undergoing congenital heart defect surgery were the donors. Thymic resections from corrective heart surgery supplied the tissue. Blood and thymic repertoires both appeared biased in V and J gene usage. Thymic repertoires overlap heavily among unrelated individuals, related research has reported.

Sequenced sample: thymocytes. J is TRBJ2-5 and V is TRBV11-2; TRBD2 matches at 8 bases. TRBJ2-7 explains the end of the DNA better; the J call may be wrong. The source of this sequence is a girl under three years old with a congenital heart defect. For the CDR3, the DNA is TGTGCCAGCAGCTTAGGACTTCTACCTTGCGGGGGGTTCTACGAGCAGTACTTC. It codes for CASSLGLLPCGGFYEQYF.